The source of this TCR beta chain is a study of cytomegalovirus exposure and HLA in healthy donors. The wider study: The Caucasian-associated ancestry cluster held around 76% of under 450 genotyped donors. Study observations and caveats: In vitro experiments confirmed that three CMV-associated chains were specific for CMV antigens. TCR beta sequences numbering over 15,000 were associated with HLA alleles at 0.05 false discovery rate in a later analysis. Researchers counted 180 or so TCR beta chains as cytomegalovirus-associated.

Germline V lookup: CDR1 MNHEY, CDR2 SMNVEV (reference sequence). Between the trimmed V and J ends, which lost 5 bases and 1 base, there was a span of 4 bases. The CDR3 runs 12 residues. 13 Jbeta primers and 60 Vbeta primers were used for the PCR. Using immunoSEQ multiplex PCR, the repertoire was profiled, and TCRdb retains in-frame clones only, with some absent. The sample holds 85,000 to 130,000 clones; 10% are singletons and the top ten take roughly 5%. This clone has only a few counts. Its antigen is not known. Sequencing was performed on PBMCs. V is TRBV27 and J is TRBJ2-3, with D unresolved. The source is a man aged 35 to 55 in good health and CMV-seropositive. In nucleotides, the CDR3 is TGTGCCAGCAGTCCCGGCACAGATACGCAGTATTTT. Translating gives CASSPGTDTQYF.